This T cell receptor beta chain is from a study of blood T cells in healthy people across ages. Using a J-beta primer mix together with a sample-barcoded 5' primer, a second PCR was run for about 6 to 12 cycles. Each cDNA molecule, via a template-switch adaptor with 12 random nucleotides, was tagged. TCRdb re-derived calls from the 5' RACE reads in MiXCR, one entry per CDR3 protein. The sample holds roughly 830,000 distinct CDR3 sequences, approximately 65% seen once. The CDR3 is made up of 14 amino acids. The germline V gene encodes CDR1 SGDLS and CDR2 YYNGEE. With 3 bases clipped from V and 2 bases from J, the junction kept 4 bases outside the gene matches. Extraction of total RNA produced a minimum of 5 micrograms from each sample. This clonotype appeared a few times.

Sequencing input: blood. This clonotype was obtained from a man under 40 in good health. The rearrangement links TRBV9 to TRBJ2-7; 8 bases are shared with TRBD2. CDR3: CASSASGGPYEQYF. CDR3 nucleotides: TGTGCCAGCAGCGCCAGCGGGGGTCCCTACGAGCAGTACTTC.